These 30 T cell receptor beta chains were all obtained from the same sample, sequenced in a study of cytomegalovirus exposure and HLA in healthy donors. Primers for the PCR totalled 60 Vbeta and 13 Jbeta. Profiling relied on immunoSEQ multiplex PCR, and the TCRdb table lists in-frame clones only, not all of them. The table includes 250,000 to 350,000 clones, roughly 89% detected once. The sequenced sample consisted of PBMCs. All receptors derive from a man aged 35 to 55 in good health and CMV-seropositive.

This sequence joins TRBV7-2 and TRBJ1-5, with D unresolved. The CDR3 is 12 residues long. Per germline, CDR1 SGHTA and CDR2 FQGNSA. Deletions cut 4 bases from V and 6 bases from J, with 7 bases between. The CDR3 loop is CASSYLSQPQHF. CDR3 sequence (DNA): TGTGCCAGCAGCTACCTTAGTCAGCCCCAGCATTTT.

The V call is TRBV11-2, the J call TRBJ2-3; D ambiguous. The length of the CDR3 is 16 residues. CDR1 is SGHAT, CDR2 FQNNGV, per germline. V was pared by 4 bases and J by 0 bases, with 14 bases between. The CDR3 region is CASSSRGTTSTDTQYF. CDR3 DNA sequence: TGTGCCAGCAGCTCCAGAGGAACTACTAGCACAGATACGCAGTATTTT. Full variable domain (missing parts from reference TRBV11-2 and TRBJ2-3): EAGVAQSPRYKIIEKRQSVAFWCNPISGHATLYWYQQILGQGPKLLIQFQNNGVVDDSQLPKDRFSAERLKGVDSTLKIQPAKLEDSAVYLCASSSRGTTSTDTQYFGPGTRLTVL.

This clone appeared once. CDR3 sequence: CASSPQGVLYNEQFF. CDR3 nucleotides: TGTGCCAGCAGCCCTCAGGGGGTACTCTACAATGAGCAGTTCTTC. This rearrangement joins TRBV7-3 to TRBJ2-1; 7 bases are a match to TRBD1. The V and J ends lost 5 bases and 3 bases, in that order; junction bases with no gene match: 7. The germline V gene encodes CDR1 SGHTA and CDR2 FQGTGA. The CDR3 runs 15 residues.

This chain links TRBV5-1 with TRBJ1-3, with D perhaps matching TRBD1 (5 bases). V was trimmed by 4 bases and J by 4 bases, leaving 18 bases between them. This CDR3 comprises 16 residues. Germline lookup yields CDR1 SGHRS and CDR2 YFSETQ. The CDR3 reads CASSPAGLPAGNTIYF. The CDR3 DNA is TGCGCCAGCAGCCCGGCGGGACTCCCGGCGGGAAACACCATATATTTT.

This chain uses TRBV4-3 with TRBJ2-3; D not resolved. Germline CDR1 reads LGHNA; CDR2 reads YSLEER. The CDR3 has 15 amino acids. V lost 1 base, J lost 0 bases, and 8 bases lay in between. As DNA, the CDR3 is TGCGCCAGCAGCCAAGTCCAGGATAGCACAGATACGCAGTATTTT. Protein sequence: CASSQVQDSTDTQYF.

CDR3 amino acids: CASSPTGARNTIYF. CDR3 sequence (DNA): TGTGCCAGCAGCCCCACAGGGGCAAGAAACACCATATATTTT. The V call is TRBV7-9, the J call TRBJ1-3, with 7 bases aligning to TRBD1. Germline CDR1 SEHNR, CDR2 FQNEAQ (reference sequence). The CDR3 runs to 14 residues. V dropped 5 bases and J dropped 5; count of bases not matched to a gene: 6. The full variable domain, in which reference TRBV7-9 and TRBJ1-3 provide the parts outside the CDR3, is DTGVSQNPRHKITKRGQNVTFRCDPISEHNRLYWYRQTLGQGPEFLTYFQNEAQLEKSRLLSDRFSAERPKGSFSTLEIQRTEQGDSAMYLCASSPTGARNTIYFGEGSWLTVV.

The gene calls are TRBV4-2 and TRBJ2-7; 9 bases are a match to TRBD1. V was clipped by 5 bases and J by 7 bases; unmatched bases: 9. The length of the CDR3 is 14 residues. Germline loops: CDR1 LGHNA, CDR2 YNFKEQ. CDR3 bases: TGTGCCAGCAGCGCACGGACAGGGGTGGGAGAGCAGTACTTC. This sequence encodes CASSARTGVGEQYF.

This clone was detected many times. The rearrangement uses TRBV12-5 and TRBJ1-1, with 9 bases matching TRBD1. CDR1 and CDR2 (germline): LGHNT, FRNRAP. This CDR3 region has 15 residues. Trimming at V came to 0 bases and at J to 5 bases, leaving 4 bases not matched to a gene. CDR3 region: CASGLVTGGWTEAFF. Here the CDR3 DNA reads TGTGCTAGTGGTTTGGTGACAGGGGGTTGGACTGAAGCTTTCTTT. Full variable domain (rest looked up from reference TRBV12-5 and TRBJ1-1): DARVTQTPRHKVTEMGQEVTMRCQPILGHNTVFWYRQTMMQGLELLAYFRNRAPLDDSGMPKDRFSAEMPDATLATLKIQPSEPRDSAVYFCASGLVTGGWTEAFFGQGTRLTVV.

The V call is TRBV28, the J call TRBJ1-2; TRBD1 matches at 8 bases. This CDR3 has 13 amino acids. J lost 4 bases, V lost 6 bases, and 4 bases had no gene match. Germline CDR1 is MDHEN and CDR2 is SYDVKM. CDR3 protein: CASRTDRGYGYTF. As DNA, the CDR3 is TGTGCCAGCAGAACCGACAGGGGCTATGGCTACACCTTC.

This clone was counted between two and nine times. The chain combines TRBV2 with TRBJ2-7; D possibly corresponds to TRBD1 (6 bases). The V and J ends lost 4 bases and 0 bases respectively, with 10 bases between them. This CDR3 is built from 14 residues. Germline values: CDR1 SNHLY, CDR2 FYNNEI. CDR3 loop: CASSGGQFSYEQYF. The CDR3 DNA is TGTGCCAGCAGTGGGGGGCAGTTCTCCTACGAGCAGTACTTC.

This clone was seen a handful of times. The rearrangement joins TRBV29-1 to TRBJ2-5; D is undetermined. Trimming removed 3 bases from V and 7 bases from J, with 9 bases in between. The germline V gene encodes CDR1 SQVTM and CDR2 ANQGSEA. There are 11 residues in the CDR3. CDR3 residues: CSVDLLATQYF. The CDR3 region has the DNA TGCAGCGTTGATTTGTTAGCGACCCAGTACTTC.

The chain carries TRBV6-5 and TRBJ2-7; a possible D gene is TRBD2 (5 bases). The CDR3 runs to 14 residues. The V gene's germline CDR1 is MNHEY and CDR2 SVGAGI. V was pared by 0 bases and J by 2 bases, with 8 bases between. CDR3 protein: CASSYSRGTYEQYF. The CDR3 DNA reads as TGTGCCAGCAGTTACTCTAGAGGGACCTACGAGCAGTACTTC.

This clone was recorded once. The CDR3 is CASSLGNGGAGELFF. The CDR3 DNA reads TGTGCCAGCAGTTTGGGGAATGGAGGCGCCGGGGAGCTGTTTTTT. The chain carries TRBV6-5 and TRBJ2-2; tentatively, D is TRBD2 (5 bases). Germline CDR1 and CDR2: MNHEY and SVGAGI. The CDR3 is made up of 15 amino acids. With 4 bases removed from V and 6 bases from J, the gap between germline ends came to 15 bases.

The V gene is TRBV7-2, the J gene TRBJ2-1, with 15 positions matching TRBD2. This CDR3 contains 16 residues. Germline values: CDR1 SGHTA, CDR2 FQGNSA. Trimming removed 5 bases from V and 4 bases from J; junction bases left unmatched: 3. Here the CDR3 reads CASSHGTSGGYNEQFF. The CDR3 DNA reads TGTGCCAGCAGCCATGGGACTAGCGGGGGGTACAATGAGCAGTTCTTC.

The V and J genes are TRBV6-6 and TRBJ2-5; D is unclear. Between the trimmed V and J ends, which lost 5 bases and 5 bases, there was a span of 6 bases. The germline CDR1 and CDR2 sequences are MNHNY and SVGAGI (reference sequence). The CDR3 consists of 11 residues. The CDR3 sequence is CASSPSETQYF. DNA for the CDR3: TGTGCCAGCAGTCCCTCCGAGACCCAGTACTTC.

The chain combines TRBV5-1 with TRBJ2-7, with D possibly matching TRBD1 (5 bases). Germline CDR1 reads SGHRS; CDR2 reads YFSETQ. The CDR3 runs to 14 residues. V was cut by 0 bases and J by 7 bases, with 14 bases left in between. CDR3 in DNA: TGCGCCAGCAGCTTGGTGCAGGGAACACGGGAGCAGTACTTC. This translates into CASSLVQGTREQYF.

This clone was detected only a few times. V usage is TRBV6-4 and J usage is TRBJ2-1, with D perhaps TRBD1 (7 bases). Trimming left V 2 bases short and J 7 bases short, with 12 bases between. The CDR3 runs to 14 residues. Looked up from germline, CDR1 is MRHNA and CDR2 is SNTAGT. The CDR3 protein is CASSDGPGGNEQFF. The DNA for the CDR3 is TGTGCCAGCAGTGACGGGCCAGGGGGGAATGAGCAGTTCTTC.

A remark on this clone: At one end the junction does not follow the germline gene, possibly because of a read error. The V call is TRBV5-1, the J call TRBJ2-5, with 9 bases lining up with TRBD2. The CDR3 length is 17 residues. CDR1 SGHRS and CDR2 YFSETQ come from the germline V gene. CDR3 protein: CASSYRGRVEGKESQYF. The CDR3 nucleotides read TGCGCCAGCAGCTACCGCGGGAGGGTAGAAGGGAAAGAGTCCCAGTACTTC.

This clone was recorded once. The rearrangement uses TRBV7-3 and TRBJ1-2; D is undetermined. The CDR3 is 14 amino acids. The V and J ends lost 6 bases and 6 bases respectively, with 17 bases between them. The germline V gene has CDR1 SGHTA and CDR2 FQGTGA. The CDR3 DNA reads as TGTGCCAGCAGTTCGGGAGGGATGATGCATGGCTACACCTTC. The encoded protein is CASSSGGMMHGYTF.

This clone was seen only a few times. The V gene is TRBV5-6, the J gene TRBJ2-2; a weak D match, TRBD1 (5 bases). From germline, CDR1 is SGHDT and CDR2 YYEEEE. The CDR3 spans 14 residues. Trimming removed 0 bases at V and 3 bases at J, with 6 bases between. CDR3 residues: CASSLAGHTGELFF. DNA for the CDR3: TGTGCCAGCAGCTTGGCAGGGCACACCGGGGAGCTGTTTTTT.

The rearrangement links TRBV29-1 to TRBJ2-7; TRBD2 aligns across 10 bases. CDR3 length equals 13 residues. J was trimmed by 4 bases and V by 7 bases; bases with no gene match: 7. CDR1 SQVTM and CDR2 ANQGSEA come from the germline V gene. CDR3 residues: CSGRAGGEYEQYF. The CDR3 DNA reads TGCAGCGGGCGAGCGGGAGGGGAGTACGAGCAGTACTTC.

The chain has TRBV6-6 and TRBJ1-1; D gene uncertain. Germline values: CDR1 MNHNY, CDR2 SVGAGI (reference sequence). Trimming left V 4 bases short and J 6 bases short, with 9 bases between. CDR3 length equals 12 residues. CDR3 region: CASSSAGSEAFF. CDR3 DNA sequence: TGTGCCAGCAGTTCCGCCGGGTCTGAAGCTTTCTTT.

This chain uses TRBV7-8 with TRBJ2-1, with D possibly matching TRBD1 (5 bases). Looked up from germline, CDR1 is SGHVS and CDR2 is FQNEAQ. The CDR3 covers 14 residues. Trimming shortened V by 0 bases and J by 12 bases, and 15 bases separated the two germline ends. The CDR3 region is CASSLAQGAPRQFF. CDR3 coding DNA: TGTGCCAGCAGCTTAGCGCAAGGGGCTCCCAGGCAGTTCTTC.

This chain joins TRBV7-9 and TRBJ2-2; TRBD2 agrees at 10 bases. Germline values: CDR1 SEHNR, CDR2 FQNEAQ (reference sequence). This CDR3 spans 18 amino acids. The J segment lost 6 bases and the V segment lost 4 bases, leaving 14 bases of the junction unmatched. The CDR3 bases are TGTGCCAGCAGCTCCCGGGACCGACAGCGGGAGGGCTCCGGGGAGCTGTTTTTT. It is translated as CASSSRDRQREGSGELFF.

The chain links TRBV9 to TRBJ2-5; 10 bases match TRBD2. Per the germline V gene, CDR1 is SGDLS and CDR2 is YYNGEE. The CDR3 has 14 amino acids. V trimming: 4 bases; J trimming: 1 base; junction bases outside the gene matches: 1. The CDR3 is CASSRTSGQETQYF. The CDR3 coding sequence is TGTGCCAGCAGCAGGACTAGCGGCCAAGAGACCCAGTACTTC.

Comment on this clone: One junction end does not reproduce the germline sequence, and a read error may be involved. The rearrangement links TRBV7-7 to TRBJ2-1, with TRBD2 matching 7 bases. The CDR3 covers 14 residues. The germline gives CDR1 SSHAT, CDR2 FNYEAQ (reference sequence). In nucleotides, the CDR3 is TGTGCTAGCAGCCCGTGGACTAGAAGCGATGAGCAGTTCTTC. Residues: CASSPWTRSDEQFF.

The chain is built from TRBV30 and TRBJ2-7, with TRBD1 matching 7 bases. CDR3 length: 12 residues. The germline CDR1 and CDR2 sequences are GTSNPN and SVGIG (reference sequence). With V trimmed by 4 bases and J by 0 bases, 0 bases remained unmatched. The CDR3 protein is CAWTGGSYEQYF. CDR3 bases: TGTGCCTGGACAGGGGGCTCCTACGAGCAGTACTTC. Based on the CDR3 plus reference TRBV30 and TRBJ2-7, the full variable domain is SQTIHQWPATLVQPVGSPLSLECTVEGTSNPNLYWYRQAAGRGLQLLFYSVGIGQISSEVPQNLSASRPQDRQFILSSKKLLLSDSGFYLCAWTGGSYEQYFGPGTRLTVT.

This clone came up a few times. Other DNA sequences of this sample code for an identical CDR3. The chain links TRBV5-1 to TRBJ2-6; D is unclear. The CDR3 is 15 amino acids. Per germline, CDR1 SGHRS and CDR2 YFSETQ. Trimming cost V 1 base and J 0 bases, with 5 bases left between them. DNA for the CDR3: TGCGCCAGCAGCTTGTCGGTCTCTGGGGCCAACGTCCTGACTTTC. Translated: CASSLSVSGANVLTF.

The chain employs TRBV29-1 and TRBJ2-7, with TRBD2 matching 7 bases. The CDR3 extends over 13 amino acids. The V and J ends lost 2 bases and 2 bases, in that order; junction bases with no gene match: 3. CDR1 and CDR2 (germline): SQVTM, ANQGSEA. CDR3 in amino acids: CSVESGTPYEQYF. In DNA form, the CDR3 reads TGCAGCGTTGAAAGCGGGACGCCCTACGAGCAGTACTTC.

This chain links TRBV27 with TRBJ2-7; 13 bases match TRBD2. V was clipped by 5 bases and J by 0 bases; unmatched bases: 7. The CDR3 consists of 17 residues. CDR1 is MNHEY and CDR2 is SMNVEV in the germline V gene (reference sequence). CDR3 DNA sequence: TGTGCCAGCAGTCCAAGTTGGACTAGCGGGAGCTCCTACGAGCAGTACTTC. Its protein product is CASSPSWTSGSSYEQYF.